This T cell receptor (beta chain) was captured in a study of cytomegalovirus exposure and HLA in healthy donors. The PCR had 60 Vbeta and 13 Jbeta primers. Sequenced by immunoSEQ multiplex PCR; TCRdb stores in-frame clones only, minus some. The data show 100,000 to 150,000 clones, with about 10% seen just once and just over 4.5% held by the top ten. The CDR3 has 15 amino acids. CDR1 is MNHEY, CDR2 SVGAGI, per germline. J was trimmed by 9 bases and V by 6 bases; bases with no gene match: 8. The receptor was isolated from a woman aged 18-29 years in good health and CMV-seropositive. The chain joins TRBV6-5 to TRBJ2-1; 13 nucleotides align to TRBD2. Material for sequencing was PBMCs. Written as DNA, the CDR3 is TGTGCCAGCAGAGAAACAGGACTAGCGGGAGCTGAGCAGTTCTTC. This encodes CASRETGLAGAEQFF.